The subject of this entry is one T cell receptor beta chain. Its cognate antigen has yet to be identified. Nothing much larger sits one base from this clone, and base qualities are not available. This sample was included in a study of OX40 agonist ivuxolimab in advanced cancers. A note on the overall study: Ivuxolimab was a fully human IgG2 agonistic monoclonal antibody targeting the costimulatory receptor OX40 (CD134). Intravenous ivuxolimab was administered to patients every 2 weeks at six dose levels: 0.01, 0.1, 0.3, 1.5, 3 and 10 mg/kg. Of the approximately 50 patients in dose escalation, around 20 had hepatocellular carcinoma, roughly 15 had melanoma, 9 had renal cell carcinoma and 9 had head and neck cancer. A male proportion of 82.7% and a mean age of 60 years, ranging from about 23 to 90, were recorded for the dose-escalation cohort. Patients were allowed to have had prior anti-PD-1, anti-PD-L1 or anti-CTLA-4 therapy, and approximately 40% of the dose-escalation patients had been treated with checkpoint inhibitors. Partial responses occurred in three dose-escalation patients, of whom one had hepatocellular carcinoma and two had cutaneous melanoma. Peripheral TCRbeta sequencing aimed to test whether ivuxolimab altered TCR sequence diversity and caused clonal T-cell expansion. The monotherapy dose-escalation portion (N of about 52 patients) of the phase I ivuxolimab trial is reported in the paper.

Overall results and qualifications from the work: After ivuxolimab, expanded clones were on average more numerous among CD8+ T cells than among CD4+ T cells. At doses from 0.1 to 3.0 mg/kg, clonal expansion was seen in both CD4+ and CD8+ blood T cells between baseline and week 6. In the 0.1-3.0 mg/kg groups, partial responders were among the patients with the lowest normalized peripheral clonal expansion, particularly in CD8+ T cells. Which antigens the clonally expanded peripheral T cells were specific for was not determined. Low levels of normalized T-cell clonal expansion were also seen in some patients who did not respond.

The trial excluded patients who had a history of autoimmune disease or were on systemic immunosuppression. Peripheral blood for TCR sequencing was drawn from every dose cohort at baseline, at cycle 4 day 1 and at cycle 7 day 1. Samples were obtained from an open-label, multicenter, first-in-human phase I dose-escalation trial of ivuxolimab. Adults with locally advanced or metastatic melanoma, renal cell carcinoma, hepatocellular carcinoma or head and neck squamous cell carcinoma were enrolled in the trial. Before TCR sequencing, CD4+ T cells and CD8+ T cells were sorted from peripheral blood as separate populations. To sequence the TCRbeta CDR3 region, genomic DNA was isolated from the sorted cells. The immunoSEQ Assay was used for sequencing of TCRbeta CDR3 regions. TCRdb re-hosts the immuneACCESS table, in-frame sequences only. Its copies lack some clones; in the studies checked, an unresolved V gene accounts for under half of them, and the cause for the rest is not known. Within this sample are approximately 40,000 clones, with around 93% of them counted one time only. The leading ten clones occupy roughly 9% of the sample.

The germline V gene provides CDR1 SGHVS and CDR2 FNYEAQ. Relative to germline, V is missing 5 bases and J is missing 0 bases, with 5 bases of the junction outside any gene match. Measured from the cysteine to the phenylalanine, the CDR3 is 16 residues long. This entry keeps only the CDR3 DNA: 48 bases, framed from base 1. The chain joins TRBV7-6 to TRBJ2-2; a stretch of 8 junction bases matches TRBD2. The specimen was CD4+ or CD8+ T cells sorted from blood, collected in a trial of the OX40 agonist ivuxolimab. The source of this sequence is an adult with an advanced solid tumor such as melanoma, head and neck, liver or kidney cancer. The CDR3 in this case is CASSPGTSPNTGELFF. The nucleotide sequence is given as TGTGCCAGCAGCCCTGGGACTAGTCCGAACACCGGGGAGCTGTTTTTT.